Listed here is a single T cell receptor (beta chain). With V trimmed by 3 bases and J by 3 bases, 4 bases remained unmatched. The CDR3 covers 17 residues. CDR1 SGHRS and CDR2 YFSETQ come from the germline V gene. This sample was included in a study of blood T cell repertoires in COVID-19. Study-level background: Whether acute or convalescent, the COVID-19 samples came from the United States, Italy and Spain.

In the original analysis: The assay estimated nucleated cells by amplifying reference gene primers. Profiling relied on immunoSEQ multiplex PCR, and the TCRdb table lists in-frame clones only, not all of them. The V and J calls and the clone size are those of that table, but D and trimming were determined from the DNA. Counted here are 80,000 to 100,000 clones, about 86% occurring once; the ten biggest clones make up 22%. Sequencing input: peripheral blood. The receptor's source is a woman of 80 years or more in a cohort sampled during active or convalescent COVID-19. The V call is TRBV5-1, the J call TRBJ2-1; 15 nucleotides line up with TRBD2. Here the CDR3 DNA reads TGCGCCAGCAGCTCCGGGACTAGCGGGAGGTTCTACAATGAGCAGTTCTTC. Amino acids: CASSSGTSGRFYNEQFF.